A selection of T cell receptor beta chains follows, all from one sample in a study of T-cell reconstitution after alpha-beta-depleted transplantation in children. MiXCR, run by TCRdb on the PCR reads, gives a single entry per CDR3 protein. The sample shows nearly 350,000 distinct CDR3 sequences, roughly 16% of them seen only once. The sample consisted of PBMCs, mostly from graft donor cells, taken 360 days after TCRalphabeta/CD19-depleted stem cell transplant. Source of these receptors: a male patient under 10 years old who had a stem cell transplant for acute lymphoblastic leukemia, so the T cells may come from the graft donor. The CDR3 runs from the conserved cysteine through the conserved F or W. D genes are given only for firm matches. Part of the rows lack a size; the others show once, few, many or a class for expanded clones.

abundance: many; j_gene: TRBJ2-7; v_gene: TRBV7-2; d_gene: -; CDR3nt: TGTGCCAGCAGTCCCACAGGGCCGCCCGCCTACGAGCAGTACTTC; CDR3aa: CASSPTGPPAYEQYF
abundance: -; j_gene: TRBJ2-7; v_gene: TRBV18; d_gene: TRBD2; CDR3nt: TGTGCCAGCTCAACAAAAGCGGGGATCTCCTACGAGCAGTACTTC; CDR3aa: CASSTKAGISYEQYF
abundance: -; j_gene: TRBJ2-3; v_gene: TRBV3-2; d_gene: -; CDR3nt: TGTGCCAGCAGCCGGACGGGACTAGCGGGAGGGCCTGCGCACACAGATACGCAGTATTTT; CDR3aa: CASSRTGLAGGPAHTDTQYF
abundance: few; j_gene: TRBJ2-5; v_gene: TRBV6-5; d_gene: TRBD2; CDR3nt: TGTGCCAGCAGTTACGGGGTAGGACTAGCGGCCACAGAGACCCAGTACTTC; CDR3aa: CASSYGVGLAATETQYF
abundance: few; j_gene: TRBJ2-3; v_gene: TRBV7-6; d_gene: TRBD2; CDR3nt: TGTGCCAGCAGCTTAAGGTCCCCGGGGTTTCAGACTAGCGGGATCACAGATACGCAGTATTTT; CDR3aa: CASSLRSPGFQTSGITDTQYF
abundance: few; j_gene: TRBJ2-1; v_gene: TRBV27; d_gene: -; CDR3nt: TGTGCCAGCTGTTCCCTGGGGAATGAGCAGTTCTTC; CDR3aa: CASCSLGNEQFF
abundance: -; j_gene: TRBJ1-5; v_gene: TRBV7-8; d_gene: -; CDR3nt: TGTGCCAGCAGCTCGGCGCGGGGAGCCCAGCATTTT; CDR3aa: CASSSARGAQHF
abundance: few; j_gene: TRBJ2-1; v_gene: TRBV4-2; d_gene: TRBD1; CDR3nt: TGTGCCAGCAGCCGTGGAGGACAGGTGGACAATGAGCAGTTCTTC; CDR3aa: CASSRGGQVDNEQFF
abundance: -; j_gene: TRBJ2-5; v_gene: TRBV6-1; d_gene: -; CDR3nt: TGTGCCAGCGAGTGGAGAAAAGGCGCGGAGACCCAGTACTTC; CDR3aa: CASEWRKGAETQYF
abundance: few; j_gene: TRBJ1-1; v_gene: TRBV15; d_gene: -; CDR3nt: TGTGCCACCAGCAGAGAGGGGCTGGGAACTGAAGCTTTCTTT; CDR3aa: CATSREGLGTEAFF
abundance: -; j_gene: TRBJ2-6; v_gene: TRBV11-2; d_gene: -; CDR3nt: TGTGCCAGCAGCTTAATAACCAGGTTTTATTCGTCCGGGGCCAACGTCCTGACTTTC; CDR3aa: CASSLITRFYSSGANVLTF
abundance: -; j_gene: TRBJ2-1; v_gene: TRBV9; d_gene: TRBD2; CDR3nt: TGTGCCAGCAGCGACCCCGGGGGGGGGAGCTCCTACAATGAGCAGTTCTTC; CDR3aa: CASSDPGGGSSYNEQFF
abundance: few; j_gene: TRBJ2-7; v_gene: TRBV25-1; d_gene: TRBD2; CDR3nt: TGTGCCAGCAGTGCCGGGACTAGCGGGAGGGCCTCGCGTGAGCAGTACTTC; CDR3aa: CASSAGTSGRASREQYF
abundance: -; j_gene: TRBJ2-3; v_gene: TRBV6-9; d_gene: -; CDR3nt: TGTGCCAGCAGTTATGGCAGTCTGGCAGATACGCAGTATTTT; CDR3aa: CASSYGSLADTQYF
abundance: many; j_gene: TRBJ2-2; v_gene: TRBV7-2; d_gene: TRBD2; CDR3nt: TGTGCCAGCAGCTTAGCGACTAGCTCGGTCGGGGAGCTGTTTTTT; CDR3aa: CASSLATSSVGELFF
abundance: few; j_gene: TRBJ2-1; v_gene: TRBV7-2; d_gene: TRBD1; CDR3nt: TGTGCCAGCAGCTTAGTGGGGACAGGCAGCAATGAGCAGTTCTTC; CDR3aa: CASSLVGTGSNEQFF
abundance: few; j_gene: TRBJ1-5; v_gene: TRBV10-3; d_gene: -; CDR3nt: TGTGCCATCAGTGATATGTTCAATGGACAGCAGCCCCAGCATTTT; CDR3aa: CAISDMFNGQQPQHF
abundance: few; j_gene: TRBJ2-5; v_gene: TRBV5-1; d_gene: TRBD1; CDR3nt: TGCGCCAGCAGCTCCGGGACAGGGAAGGAGACCCAGTACTTC; CDR3aa: CASSSGTGKETQYF
abundance: -; j_gene: TRBJ2-2; v_gene: TRBV20-1; d_gene: -; CDR3nt: TGCAGTGCTAGGGGGGACACCAACCGGAAAGCAACCACCGGGGAGCTGTTTTTT; CDR3aa: CSARGDTNRKATTGELFF
abundance: many; j_gene: TRBJ1-1; v_gene: TRBV5-1; d_gene: -; CDR3nt: TGCGCCAGCAACATGGCCCAGGGTAACACTGAAGCTTTCTTT; CDR3aa: CASNMAQGNTEAFF
abundance: few; j_gene: TRBJ1-3; v_gene: TRBV7-3; d_gene: -; CDR3nt: TGTGCCGCAACTTTGACAGGAAACAGGGGAAACACCATATATTTT; CDR3aa: CAATLTGNRGNTIYF
abundance: many; j_gene: TRBJ2-1; v_gene: TRBV28; d_gene: -; CDR3nt: TGTGCCAGCAGCCCCTCGTACAATGAGCAGTTCTTC; CDR3aa: CASSPSYNEQFF
abundance: few; j_gene: TRBJ2-7; v_gene: TRBV29-1; d_gene: -; CDR3nt: TGCAGCGCCCGACTCCAGGAGGGTGCCTACGAGCAGTACTTC; CDR3aa: CSARLQEGAYEQYF
abundance: -; j_gene: TRBJ2-5; v_gene: TRBV10-3; d_gene: -; CDR3nt: TGTGCCATCAGTGGTCCCGGGGAAACCCAGTACTTC; CDR3aa: CAISGPGETQYF
abundance: few; j_gene: TRBJ2-3; v_gene: TRBV9; d_gene: TRBD2; CDR3nt: TGTGCCAGCAGCCTCCCCCTCTCAGGGAGGGCCGACACAGATACGCAGTATTTT; CDR3aa: CASSLPLSGRADTDTQYF
abundance: few; j_gene: TRBJ1-6; v_gene: TRBV18; d_gene: -; CDR3nt: TGTGCCAGCTCACAGGACGGGACCCATTCACCCCTCCACTTT; CDR3aa: CASSQDGTHSPLHF
abundance: few; j_gene: TRBJ2-1; v_gene: TRBV6-1; d_gene: -; CDR3nt: TGTGCCAGCAGTCCCTTAACGAGGGGCTACAATGAGCAGTTCTTC; CDR3aa: CASSPLTRGYNEQFF
abundance: -; j_gene: TRBJ2-3; v_gene: TRBV9; d_gene: -; CDR3nt: TGTGCCAGCAGCGTAGGTGGCGGTACGCAGTATTTT; CDR3aa: CASSVGGGTQYF
abundance: few; j_gene: TRBJ1-4; v_gene: TRBV28; d_gene: -; CDR3nt: TGTGCCAGCAGTCCCTTGGAAGGGCTCAGGGTTGAAAAACTGTTTTTT; CDR3aa: CASSPLEGLRVEKLFF
abundance: -; j_gene: TRBJ1-4; v_gene: TRBV2; d_gene: TRBD1; CDR3nt: TGTGCCACCCAAGAGGAGGGGACAGGCCTAGAAAAACTGTTTTTT; CDR3aa: CATQEEGTGLEKLFF
abundance: -; j_gene: TRBJ2-1; v_gene: TRBV6-5; d_gene: -; CDR3nt: TGTGCCAGCAGTTACGTCAGGGTGTCCCTCTCCTACAATGAGCAGTTCTTC; CDR3aa: CASSYVRVSLSYNEQFF
abundance: many; j_gene: TRBJ2-7; v_gene: TRBV20-1; d_gene: TRBD1; CDR3nt: TGCAGTGCTACTGACAGGGGGCCTCACGAGCAGTACTTC; CDR3aa: CSATDRGPHEQYF
abundance: -; j_gene: TRBJ2-7; v_gene: TRBV4-2; d_gene: TRBD2; CDR3nt: TGTGCCAGCAGCCGAATAGCGGGAGAAGTAGGCGAGCAGTACTTC; CDR3aa: CASSRIAGEVGEQYF
abundance: many; j_gene: TRBJ1-5; v_gene: TRBV15; d_gene: -; CDR3nt: TGTGCCACCAGCAGAGACATAGGGGGGCATCAGCCCCAGCATTTT; CDR3aa: CATSRDIGGHQPQHF
abundance: many; j_gene: TRBJ2-1; v_gene: TRBV4-1; d_gene: TRBD2; CDR3nt: TGCGCCAGCAGCTCTTTAGCGGGCCTCACCCCATACAATGAGCAGTTCTTC; CDR3aa: CASSSLAGLTPYNEQFF
abundance: few; j_gene: TRBJ2-7; v_gene: TRBV7-2; d_gene: -; CDR3nt: TGTGCCAGCAGCGGTTGGAGGGGGGGGACAACCTACGAGCAGTACTTC; CDR3aa: CASSGWRGGTTYEQYF
abundance: few; j_gene: TRBJ2-1; v_gene: TRBV12-3/TRBV12-4; d_gene: TRBD2; CDR3nt: TGTGCCAGCAGTTTACGCCTCCTACTAGCGGGAGGTTATCTGGGGGACAATGAGCAGTTCTTC; CDR3aa: CASSLRLLLAGGYLGDNEQFF
abundance: few; j_gene: TRBJ2-4; v_gene: TRBV4-2; d_gene: TRBD2; CDR3nt: TGTGCCAGCAGCCAAGAAGCGGGGGGAGAAGCCAAAAACATTCAGTACTTC; CDR3aa: CASSQEAGGEAKNIQYF
abundance: few; j_gene: TRBJ2-1; v_gene: TRBV7-3; d_gene: -; CDR3nt: TGTGCCAGCAGCTTTGGCGGGACATACAATGAGCAGTTCTTC; CDR3aa: CASSFGGTYNEQFF
abundance: many; j_gene: TRBJ1-1; v_gene: TRBV29-1; d_gene: -; CDR3nt: TGCAGCGTTGGGGGTAGCGGGACCTTCATGAACACTGAAGCTTTCTTT; CDR3aa: CSVGGSGTFMNTEAFF
abundance: few; j_gene: TRBJ1-3; v_gene: TRBV6-1; d_gene: -; CDR3nt: TGTGCCAGCACCAAGAGGGGGAGGGGACCGGCTGGAAACACCATATATTTT; CDR3aa: CASTKRGRGPAGNTIYF